The 14 T cell receptor beta chains below come from one sample, sequenced in a study of blood T cell repertoires in COVID-19. Measured with immunoSEQ multiplex PCR; TCRdb has only the in-frame clones, and not every one. This table has approximately 140,000 clones, 80% to 90% appearing once. Sequenced sample: peripheral blood. All receptors come from a man between 65 and 85 years old with acute or convalescent COVID-19.

The chain links TRBV6-5 to TRBJ2-7; 12 bases are a match to TRBD2. The CDR3 loop spans 13 amino acids. With 10 bases clipped from V and 2 bases from J, the junction kept 3 bases outside the gene matches. Per germline, CDR1 MNHEY and CDR2 SVGAGI. The CDR3 nucleotides are TGTGCCACCCTAGCGGGAGGGACCTACGAGCAGTACTTC. It codes for CATLAGGTYEQYF.

This chain joins TRBV11-3 and TRBJ2-2, with D perhaps TRBD2 (5 bases). The V gene lost 4 bases and the J gene lost 0 bases, with 9 bases spanning the gap. This CDR3 has 15 amino acids. Germline V gene lookup returns CDR1 SGHNT and CDR2 YENEEA. The CDR3, as DNA: TGTGCCAGCAGCTCGCCCGGGGCGAACACCGGGGAGCTGTTTTTT. Translation gives CASSSPGANTGELFF.

The gene calls are TRBV6-5 and TRBJ2-1, with TRBD2 identical over 9 bases. Germline trimming cut 8 bases from V and 7 bases from J; bases unmatched to any gene: 12. Germline assignment: CDR1 MNHEY and CDR2 SVGAGI. CDR3 length: 15 amino acids. In DNA, the CDR3 is TGTGCCAGCCAAAGGTTAGCGGGAGTGGGTAATGAGCAGTTCTTC. The encoded protein is CASQRLAGVGNEQFF.

The chain has TRBV19 and TRBJ1-2, with TRBD1 as a possible D gene (6 bases). The CDR3 length is 14 residues. Trimming stripped 4 bases from V and 1 base from J, with 10 bases between. Germline CDR1 LNHDA, CDR2 SQIVND (reference sequence). The CDR3 nucleotides are TGTGCCAGTAGTACGCGACAGGATAACTATGGCTACACCTTC. Its protein product is CASSTRQDNYGYTF.

This clone was detected once. The chain employs TRBV29-1 and TRBJ2-5; maybe TRBD2 (5 bases). CDR1 is SQVTM, CDR2 ANQGSEA, per germline. Trimming cost V 6 bases and J 2 bases, with 13 bases left between them. The CDR3 runs to 13 residues. This chain's CDR3 is CSVAWTFQETQYF. CDR3 DNA: TGCAGCGTGGCCTGGACTTTTCAAGAGACCCAGTACTTC.

This clone was counted a few times. The chain has TRBV28 and TRBJ2-7; 10 bases align to TRBD1. From germline, CDR1 is MDHEN and CDR2 SYDVKM. The junction had 12 bases not matched to a gene; V was cut back by 6 bases and J by 7 bases. The CDR3 runs to 15 residues. The CDR3 DNA sequence: TGTGCCAGCAGGAAGGGGGGACAGGGGAGTTGGGAGCAGTACTTC. Its translation: CASRKGGQGSWEQYF.

The chain recombines TRBV15 with TRBJ2-3; the match to TRBD2 covers 11 bases. J gave up 8 bases and V 1 base, and 8 bases lay outside the gene matches. The germline gives CDR1 LNHNV, CDR2 YYDKDF (reference sequence). This CDR3 spans 16 amino acids. This chain's CDR3 is CATSRGGTSGGGTQYF. Written as DNA, the CDR3 is TGTGCCACCAGCAGAGGGGGGACTAGCGGAGGGGGTACGCAGTATTTT.

The genes are TRBV29-1 and TRBJ1-1; D is possibly TRBD1 (5 bases). The CDR3 contains 12 residues. The germline V gene has CDR1 SQVTM and CDR2 ANQGSEA. The V gene lost 7 bases and the J gene lost 2 bases, with 11 bases spanning the gap. In DNA, the CDR3 is TGCAGCGCCCAGGGTTACAACACTGAAGCTTTCTTT. Amino acids: CSAQGYNTEAFF.

This clone is a singleton in its sample. The chain links TRBV5-1 to TRBJ2-3, with D perhaps TRBD2 (6 bases). Trimming pared 1 base from V and 0 bases from J, leaving 9 bases between. The germline V gene has CDR1 SGHRS and CDR2 YFSETQ. The length of the CDR3 is 15 residues. CDR3 nucleotide sequence: TGCGCCAGCAGCTTGCCGGGGACTAGCACAGATACGCAGTATTTT. It codes for CASSLPGTSTDTQYF. The full variable domain, with the rest looked up from reference TRBV5-1 and TRBJ2-3, is KAGVTQTPRYLIKTRGQQVTLSCSPISGHRSVSWYQQTPGQGLQFLFEYFSETQRNKGNFPGRFSGRQFSNSRSEMNVSTLELGDSALYLCASSLPGTSTDTQYFGPGTRLTVL.

This rearrangement joins TRBV9 to TRBJ2-5; TRBD2 might be the D (6 bases). The germline CDR1 and CDR2 sequences are SGDLS and YYNGEE. The CDR3 runs to 14 residues. Trimming took 0 bases from V and 4 from J, leaving 10 bases between them. The CDR3 protein is CASSVDGGIETQYF. The CDR3 nucleotides are TGTGCCAGCAGCGTAGACGGGGGTATAGAGACCCAGTACTTC.

The chain joins TRBV27 to TRBJ2-3, with 8 bases identical to TRBD2. From germline, CDR1 is MNHEY and CDR2 SMNVEV (reference sequence). The CDR3 has 15 residues. The J segment lost 4 bases and the V segment lost 3 bases, leaving 6 bases of the junction unmatched. CDR3 DNA: TGTGCCAGCAGTTTTTCAGCGGGAGTCTCAGATACGCAGTATTTT. Translation gives CASSFSAGVSDTQYF.

This chain connects TRBV5-3 to TRBJ1-2; no reliable D call. TRBV5-3 is sorted into the ORF group, with uncertain function. The CDR3 spans 14 residues. Trimming removed 1 base at V and 5 bases at J, with 12 bases between. The CDR3 reads CARSLSPSSYGYTF. DNA for the CDR3: TGTGCCAGAAGCTTGAGCCCATCGAGTTATGGCTACACCTTC.

About this clone itself: One end of the junction varies from germline; a read error may be responsible. The chain is built from TRBV11-2 and TRBJ2-1, with TRBD2 as a possible D gene (5 bases). This CDR3 comprises 14 residues. The germline gives CDR1 SGHAT, CDR2 FQNNGV. CDR3 DNA: TGTGCCAGCAGCCTAGACCGGGAATACAATGAGCAGTTCTTC. Translated: CASSLDREYNEQFF.

The chain uses TRBV28 and TRBJ2-7, with D tentatively TRBD1 (7 bases). The V and J ends lost 5 bases and 0 bases respectively, with 17 bases between them. The CDR3 has 16 residues. Germline V gene lookup returns CDR1 MDHEN and CDR2 SYDVKM. The CDR3 region has the DNA TGTGCCAGCAGTCCGACGTCAGGGGGAGGCTCCTACGAGCAGTACTTC. Translated: CASSPTSGGGSYEQYF. The full variable domain, with the rest looked up from reference TRBV28 and TRBJ2-7, is DVKVTQSSRYLVKRTGEKVFLECVQDMDHENMFWYRQDPGLGLRLIYFSYDVKMKEKGDIPEGYSVSREKKERFSLILESASTNQTSMYLCASSPTSGGGSYEQYFGPGTRLTVT.